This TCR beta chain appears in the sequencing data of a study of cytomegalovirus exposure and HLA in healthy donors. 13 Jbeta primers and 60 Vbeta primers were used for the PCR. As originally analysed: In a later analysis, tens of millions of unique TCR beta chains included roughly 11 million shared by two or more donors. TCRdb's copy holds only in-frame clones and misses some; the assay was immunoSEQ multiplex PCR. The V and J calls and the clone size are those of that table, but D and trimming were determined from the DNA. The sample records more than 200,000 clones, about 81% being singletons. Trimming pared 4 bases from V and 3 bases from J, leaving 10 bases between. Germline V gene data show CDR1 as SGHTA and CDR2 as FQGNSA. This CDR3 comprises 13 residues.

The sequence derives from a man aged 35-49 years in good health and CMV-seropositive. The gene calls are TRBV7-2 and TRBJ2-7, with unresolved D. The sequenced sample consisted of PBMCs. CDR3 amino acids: CASSSRYNYEQYF. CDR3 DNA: TGTGCCAGCAGCTCCCGCTATAACTACGAGCAGTACTTC.